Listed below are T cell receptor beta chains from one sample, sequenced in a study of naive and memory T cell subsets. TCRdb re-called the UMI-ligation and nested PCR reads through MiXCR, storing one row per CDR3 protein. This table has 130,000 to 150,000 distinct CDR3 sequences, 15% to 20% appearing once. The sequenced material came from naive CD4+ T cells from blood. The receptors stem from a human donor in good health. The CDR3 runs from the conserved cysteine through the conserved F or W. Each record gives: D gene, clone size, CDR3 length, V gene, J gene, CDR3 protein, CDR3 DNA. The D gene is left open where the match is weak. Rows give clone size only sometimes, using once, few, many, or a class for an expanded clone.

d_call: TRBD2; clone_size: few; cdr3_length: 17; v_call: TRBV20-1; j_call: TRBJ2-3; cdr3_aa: CSARGLAGGPLLDTQYF; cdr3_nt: TGCAGTGCTAGAGGTCTAGCGGGAGGCCCACTTTTGGATACGCAGTATTTT
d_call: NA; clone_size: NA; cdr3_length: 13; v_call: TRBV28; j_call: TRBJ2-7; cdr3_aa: CASSSPDRYEQYF; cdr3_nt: TGTGCCAGCAGTTCCCCGGACAGATACGAGCAGTACTTC
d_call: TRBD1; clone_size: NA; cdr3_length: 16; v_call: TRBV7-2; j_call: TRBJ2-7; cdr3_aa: CASSLRPGQGIYEQYF; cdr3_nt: TGTGCCAGCAGCCTGAGACCGGGACAGGGGATCTACGAGCAGTACTTC
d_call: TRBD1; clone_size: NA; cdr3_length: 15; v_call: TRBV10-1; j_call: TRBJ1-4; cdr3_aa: CASSDPGTADEKLFF; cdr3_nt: TGCGCCAGCAGTGACCCCGGGACAGCCGATGAAAAACTGTTTTTT
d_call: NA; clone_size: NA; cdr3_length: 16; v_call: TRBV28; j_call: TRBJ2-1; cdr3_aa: CASSPLADAGYNEQFF; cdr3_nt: TGTGCCAGCAGCCCATTAGCGGATGCCGGATACAATGAGCAGTTCTTC
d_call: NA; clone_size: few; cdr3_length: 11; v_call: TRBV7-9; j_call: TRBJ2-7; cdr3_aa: CASSPGPVEYF; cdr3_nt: TGTGCCAGCAGCCCTGGACCCGTCGAGTACTTC
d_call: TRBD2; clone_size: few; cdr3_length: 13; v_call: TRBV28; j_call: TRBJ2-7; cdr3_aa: CASSAGVTYEQYF; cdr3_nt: TGTGCCAGCAGCGCGGGGGTCACCTACGAGCAGTACTTC
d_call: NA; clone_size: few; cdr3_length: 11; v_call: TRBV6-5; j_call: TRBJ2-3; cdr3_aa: CASRRSDTQYF; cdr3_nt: TGTGCCAGCCGCCGTTCAGATACGCAGTATTTT
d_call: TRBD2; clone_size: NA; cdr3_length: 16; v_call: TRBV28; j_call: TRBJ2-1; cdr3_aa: CASSAQLAGAYNEQFF; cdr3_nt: TGTGCCAGCAGTGCTCAACTAGCGGGGGCCTACAATGAGCAGTTCTTC
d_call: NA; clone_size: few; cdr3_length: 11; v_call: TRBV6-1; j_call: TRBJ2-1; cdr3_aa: CASTGGMEQFF; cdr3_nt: TGTGCCAGCACTGGCGGGATGGAGCAGTTCTTC
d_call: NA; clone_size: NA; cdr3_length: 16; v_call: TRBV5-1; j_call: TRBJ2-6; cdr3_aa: CASSLGGAPGANVLTF; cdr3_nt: TGCGCCAGCAGCTTGGGGGGGGCCCCCGGGGCCAACGTCCTGACTTTC
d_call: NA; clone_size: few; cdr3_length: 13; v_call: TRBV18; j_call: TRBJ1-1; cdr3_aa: CASSPTGNTEAFF; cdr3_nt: TGTGCCAGCTCCCCCACAGGGAACACTGAAGCTTTCTTT
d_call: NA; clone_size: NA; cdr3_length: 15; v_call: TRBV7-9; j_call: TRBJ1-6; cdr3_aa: CASSPFSGYNSPLHF; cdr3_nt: TGTGCCAGCAGCCCATTCTCGGGATACAATTCACCCCTCCACTTT
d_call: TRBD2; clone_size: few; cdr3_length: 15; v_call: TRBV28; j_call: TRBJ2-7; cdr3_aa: CASSAGTSVSYEQYF; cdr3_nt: TGTGCCAGCAGTGCCGGGACTAGCGTATCCTACGAGCAGTACTTC